The T cell receptor beta chain described here comes from a study of OX40 agonist ivuxolimab in advanced cancers. Clones were read by immunoSEQ multiplex PCR, and TCRdb kept only the in-frame ones, dropping some. The table records tens of thousands of clones, 92% of them present only once. Germline V gene lookup returns CDR1 KGHSH and CDR2 LQKENI. The CDR3 has 12 amino acids. The V end lost 2 bases, the J end lost 5 bases, and 7 bases lay between the germline ends. The material was CD4+ or CD8+ T cells sorted from blood, obtained in a trial of the OX40 agonist ivuxolimab. The rearrangement joins TRBV18 to TRBJ2-7; D not certain. This TCR was sampled from an adult with an advanced solid tumor such as melanoma, head and neck, liver or kidney cancer. CDR3 sequence reads: CASSPGFNEQYF. The DNA of the CDR3 is TGTGCCAGCTCACCAGGGTTTAACGAGCAGTACTTC.